This paragraph reports one T cell receptor beta chain. Antigen unknown. The data derive from a study of T cells in pancreatic ductal adenocarcinoma. Germline lookup yields CDR1 MNHNS and CDR2 SASEGT. This CDR3 comprises 16 residues. The ends lost 1 base at V and 4 bases at J; junction bases unmatched: 6. No neoadjuvant therapy was given to the selected pancreatic ductal adenocarcinoma patients before their surgery. Whole-study findings and limits: The resected pancreatic cancer cohort was biased toward the minority with early-stage disease.

Data came from immunoSEQ multiplex PCR; TCRdb stores just in-frame clones and leaves some out. The sample consists of some 4,300 clones, more than 65% of them appearing once. Sequenced material: pancreatic tumor tissue. This clonotype originated in a human donor with pancreatic ductal adenocarcinoma. The donor label of this sample is uncertain. This chain uses TRBV6-1 with TRBJ1-2, with 10 nucleotides matching TRBD1. The CDR3 bases are TGTGCCAGCAGTGAAGTTAGGACAGGGGGACGCTATGGCTACACCTTC. This gives the protein CASSEVRTGGRYGYTF.